Included here is one T cell receptor (beta chain) sequence, with context. Its antigen is not identified. The assay was immunoSEQ multiplex PCR, and TCRdb's table has in-frame clones only and misses some. Of about 12,000 clones detected, around 83% appear once; the ten largest clones hold approximately 28%. V lost 4 bases and J lost 5; bases outside the gene matches: 9. Germline V gene data show CDR1 as SEHNR and CDR2 as FQNEAQ (reference sequence). The CDR3 contains 15 residues. The data derive from a study of PD-1 blockade in classical Hodgkin lymphoma. The wider study: Patients were infused with nivolumab 3 mg/kg every 2 weeks. Findings of the study overall: The study reported lower baseline TCR diversity in newly diagnosed patients than in healthy donors. Unlike CD8+ TCR diversity, which did not rise significantly by C4D1, CD4+ TCR diversity did. Baseline diversity was lower in partial responders and progressors than complete responders.

After autologous stem cell transplantation all patients relapsed, and prior brentuximab vedotin exposure differed between cohorts. J is TRBJ2-5 and V is TRBV7-9; 8 bases agree with TRBD2. The sequencing here drew on peripheral blood mononuclear cells (PBMCs), taken at baseline. This TCR was sampled from a human donor with classical Hodgkin lymphoma. The CDR3 coding sequence is TGTGCCAGCAGCTCTAGACTAGCGCGAGAGGAGACCCAGTACTTC. Translating it yields CASSSRLAREETQYF.